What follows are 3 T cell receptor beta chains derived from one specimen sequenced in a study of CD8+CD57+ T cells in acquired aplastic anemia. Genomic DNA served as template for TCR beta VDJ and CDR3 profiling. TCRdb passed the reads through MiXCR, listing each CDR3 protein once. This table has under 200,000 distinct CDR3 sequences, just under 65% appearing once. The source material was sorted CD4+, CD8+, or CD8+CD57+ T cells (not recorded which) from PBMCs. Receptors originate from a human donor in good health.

In nucleotides, the CDR3 is TGCAGCGTCGTGGGCAGTCCCTATCAGCCCCAGCATTTT. This gives the protein CSVVGSPYQPQHF. This chain connects TRBV29-1 to TRBJ1-5, with no clear D. Trimming removed 6 bases at V and 5 bases at J, with 14 bases between. In germline, CDR1 is SQVTM, CDR2 ANQGSEA. The CDR3 has 13 amino acids.

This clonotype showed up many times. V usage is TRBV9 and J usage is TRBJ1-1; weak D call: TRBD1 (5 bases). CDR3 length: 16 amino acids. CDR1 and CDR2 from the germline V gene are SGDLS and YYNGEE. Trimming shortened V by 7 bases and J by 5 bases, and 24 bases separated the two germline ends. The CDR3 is CASGEESGRGGTEAFF. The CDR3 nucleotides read TGTGCCAGCGGCGAAGAATCCGGACGGGGGGGGACTGAAGCTTTCTTT.

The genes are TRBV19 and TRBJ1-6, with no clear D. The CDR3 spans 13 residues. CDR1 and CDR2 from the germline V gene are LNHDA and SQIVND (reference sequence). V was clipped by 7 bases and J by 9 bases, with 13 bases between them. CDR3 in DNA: TGTGCCAGTACCTCAACGGGTGCTTCACCCCTCCACTTT. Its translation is CASTSTGASPLHF. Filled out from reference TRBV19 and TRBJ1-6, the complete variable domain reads DGGITQSPKYLFRKEGQNVTLSCEQNLNHDAMYWYRQDPGQGLRLIYYSQIVNDFQKGDIAEGYSVSREKKESFPLTVTSAQKNPTAFYLCASTSTGASPLHFGNGTRLTVT.